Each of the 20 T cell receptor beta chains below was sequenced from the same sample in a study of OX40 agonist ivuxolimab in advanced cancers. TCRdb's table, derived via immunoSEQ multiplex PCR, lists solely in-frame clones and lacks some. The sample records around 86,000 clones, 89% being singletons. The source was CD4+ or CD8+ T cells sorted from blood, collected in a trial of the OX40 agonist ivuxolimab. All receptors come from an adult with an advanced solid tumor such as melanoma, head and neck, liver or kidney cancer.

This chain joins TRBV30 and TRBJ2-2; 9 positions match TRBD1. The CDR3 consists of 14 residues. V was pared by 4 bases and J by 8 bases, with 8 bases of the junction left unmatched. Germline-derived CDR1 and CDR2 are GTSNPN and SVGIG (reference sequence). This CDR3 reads CAWTPQGAGGELFF. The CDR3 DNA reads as TGTGCCTGGACCCCACAGGGGGCGGGGGGGGAGCTGTTTTTT.

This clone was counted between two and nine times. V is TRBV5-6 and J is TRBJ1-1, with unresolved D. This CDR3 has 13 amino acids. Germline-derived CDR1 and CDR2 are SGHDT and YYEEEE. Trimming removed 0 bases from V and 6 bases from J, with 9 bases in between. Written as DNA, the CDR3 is TGTGCCAGCAGCTTGGGCCGGTTTGCTGAAGCTTTCTTT. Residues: CASSLGRFAEAFF.

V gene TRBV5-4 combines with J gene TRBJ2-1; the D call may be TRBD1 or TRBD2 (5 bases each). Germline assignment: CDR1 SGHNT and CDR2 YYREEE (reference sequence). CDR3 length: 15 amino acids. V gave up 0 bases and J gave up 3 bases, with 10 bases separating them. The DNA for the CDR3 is TGTGCCAGCAGCTTGGCAGGGACCCTCTACAATGAGCAGTTCTTC. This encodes CASSLAGTLYNEQFF.

The CDR3: CASSVGGVTGELFF. For the CDR3, the DNA is TGTGCCAGCAGTGTTGGCGGGGTCACCGGGGAGCTGTTTTTT. The chain couples TRBV6-5 to TRBJ2-2, with D possibly being TRBD2 (6 bases). The germline V gene encodes CDR1 MNHEY and CDR2 SVGAGI. This CDR3 comprises 14 residues. V lost 5 bases to trimming and J lost 4 bases, with 11 bases between them.

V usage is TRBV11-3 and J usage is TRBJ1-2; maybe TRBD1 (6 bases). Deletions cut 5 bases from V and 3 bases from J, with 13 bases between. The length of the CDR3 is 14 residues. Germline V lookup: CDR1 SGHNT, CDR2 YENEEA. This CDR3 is CASSEGGTDYGYTF. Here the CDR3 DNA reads TGTGCCAGCAGCGAAGGGGGGACGGACTATGGCTACACCTTC.

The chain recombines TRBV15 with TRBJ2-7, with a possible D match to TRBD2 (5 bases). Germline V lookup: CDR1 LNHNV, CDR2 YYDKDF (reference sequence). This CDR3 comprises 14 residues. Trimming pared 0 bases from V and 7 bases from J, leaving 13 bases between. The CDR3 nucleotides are TGTGCCACCAGCAGAGATTTTTTTGGCGGGGAGCAGTACTTC. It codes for CATSRDFFGGEQYF. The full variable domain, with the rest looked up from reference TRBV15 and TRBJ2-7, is DAMVIQNPRYQVTQFGKPVTLSCSQTLNHNVMYWYQQKSSQAPKLLFHYYDKDFNNEADTPDNFQSRRPNTSFCFLDIRSPGLGDTAMYLCATSRDFFGGEQYFGPGTRLTVT.

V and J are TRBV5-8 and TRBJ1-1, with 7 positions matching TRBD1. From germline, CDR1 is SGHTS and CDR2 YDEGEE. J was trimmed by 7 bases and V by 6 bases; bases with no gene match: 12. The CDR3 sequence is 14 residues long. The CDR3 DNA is TGTGCCAGCACCCCGGGGGGGACAGCCCTTGAAGCTTTCTTT. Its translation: CASTPGGTALEAFF. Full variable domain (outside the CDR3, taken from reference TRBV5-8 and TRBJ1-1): EAGVTQSPTHLIKTRGQQATLRCSPISGHTSVYWYQQALGLGLQFLLWYDEGEERNRGNFPPRFSGRQFPNYSSELNVNALELEDSALYLCASTPGGTALEAFFGQGTRLTVV.

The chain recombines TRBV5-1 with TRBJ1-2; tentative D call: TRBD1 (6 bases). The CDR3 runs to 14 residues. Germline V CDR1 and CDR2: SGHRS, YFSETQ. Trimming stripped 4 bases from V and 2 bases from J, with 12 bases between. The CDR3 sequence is CASSTLTGNYGYTF. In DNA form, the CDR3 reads TGCGCCAGCAGCACCCTGACAGGAAACTATGGCTACACCTTC.

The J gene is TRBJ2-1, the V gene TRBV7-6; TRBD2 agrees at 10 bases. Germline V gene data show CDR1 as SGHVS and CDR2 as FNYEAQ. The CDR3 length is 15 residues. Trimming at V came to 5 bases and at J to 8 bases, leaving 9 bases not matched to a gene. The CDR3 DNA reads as TGTGCCAGCAGCCCGAAAGCGGGAGGGCCAGATGAGCAGTTCTTC. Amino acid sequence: CASSPKAGGPDEQFF.

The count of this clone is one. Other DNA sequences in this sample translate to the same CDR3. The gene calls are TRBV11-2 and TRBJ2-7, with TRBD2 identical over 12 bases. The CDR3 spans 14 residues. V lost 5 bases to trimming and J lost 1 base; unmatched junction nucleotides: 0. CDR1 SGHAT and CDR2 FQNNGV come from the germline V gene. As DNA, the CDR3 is TGTGCCAGCAGCCTAGCGGGAGGGTCCTACGAGCAGTACTTC. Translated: CASSLAGGSYEQYF.

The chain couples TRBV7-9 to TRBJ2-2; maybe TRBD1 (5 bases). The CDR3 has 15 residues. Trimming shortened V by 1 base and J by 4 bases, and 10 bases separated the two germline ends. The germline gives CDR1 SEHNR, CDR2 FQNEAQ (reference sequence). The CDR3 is CASSLVMGPTGELFF. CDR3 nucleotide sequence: TGTGCCAGCAGCTTAGTAATGGGGCCCACCGGGGAGCTGTTTTTT.

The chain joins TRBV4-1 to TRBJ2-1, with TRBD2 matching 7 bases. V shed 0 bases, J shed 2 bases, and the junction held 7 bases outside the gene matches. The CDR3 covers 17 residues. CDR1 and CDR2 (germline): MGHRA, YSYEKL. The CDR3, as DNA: TGCGCCAGCAGCCAAGAGGGGGGGGGAGGAACCTACAATGAGCAGTTCTTC. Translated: CASSQEGGGGTYNEQFF.

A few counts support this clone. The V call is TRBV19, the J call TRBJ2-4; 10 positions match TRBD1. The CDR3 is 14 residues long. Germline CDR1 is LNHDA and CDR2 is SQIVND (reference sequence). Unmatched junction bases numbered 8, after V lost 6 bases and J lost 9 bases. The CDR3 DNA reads TGTGCCAGTAGCCTGGGACAGGGGTTTATCATTCAGTACTTC. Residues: CASSLGQGFIIQYF.

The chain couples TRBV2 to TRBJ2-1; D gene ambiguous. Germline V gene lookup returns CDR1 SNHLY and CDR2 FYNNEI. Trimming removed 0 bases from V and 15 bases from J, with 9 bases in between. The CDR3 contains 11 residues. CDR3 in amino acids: CASSEARLGFF. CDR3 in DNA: TGTGCCAGCAGTGAAGCTCGACTTGGGTTCTTC. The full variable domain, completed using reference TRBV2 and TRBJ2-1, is EPEVTQTPSHQVTQMGQEVILRCVPISNHLYFYWYRQILGQKVEFLVSFYNNEISEKSEIFDDQFSVERPDGSNFTLKIRSTKLEDSAMYFCASSEARLGFFGPGTRLTVL.

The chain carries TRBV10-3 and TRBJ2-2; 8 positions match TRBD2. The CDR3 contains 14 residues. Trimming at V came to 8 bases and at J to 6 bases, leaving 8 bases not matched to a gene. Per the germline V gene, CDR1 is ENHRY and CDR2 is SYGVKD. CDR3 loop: CAIGAGLGPGELFF. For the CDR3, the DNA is TGTGCCATCGGCGCGGGACTAGGCCCCGGGGAGCTGTTTTTT.

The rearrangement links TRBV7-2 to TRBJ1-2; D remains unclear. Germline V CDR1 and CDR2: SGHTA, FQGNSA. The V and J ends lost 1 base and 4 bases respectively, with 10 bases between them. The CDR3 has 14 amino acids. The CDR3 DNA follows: TGTGCCAGCAGCTTAGAGGTGCTGGGCTATGGCTACACCTTC. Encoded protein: CASSLEVLGYGYTF.

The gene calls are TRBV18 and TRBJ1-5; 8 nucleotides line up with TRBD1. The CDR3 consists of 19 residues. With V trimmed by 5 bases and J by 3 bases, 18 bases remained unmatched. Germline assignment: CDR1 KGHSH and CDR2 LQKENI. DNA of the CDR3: TGTGCCAGCTCATCGTCGGGACAGGCCCGACCCGACCCCAATCAGCCCCAGCATTTT. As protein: CASSSSGQARPDPNQPQHF.

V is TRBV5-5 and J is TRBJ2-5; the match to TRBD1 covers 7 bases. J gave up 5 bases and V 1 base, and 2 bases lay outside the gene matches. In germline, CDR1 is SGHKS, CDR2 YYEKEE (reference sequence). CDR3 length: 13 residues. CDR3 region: CASSLTGAETQYF. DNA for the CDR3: TGTGCCAGCAGCTTGACAGGGGCTGAGACCCAGTACTTC.

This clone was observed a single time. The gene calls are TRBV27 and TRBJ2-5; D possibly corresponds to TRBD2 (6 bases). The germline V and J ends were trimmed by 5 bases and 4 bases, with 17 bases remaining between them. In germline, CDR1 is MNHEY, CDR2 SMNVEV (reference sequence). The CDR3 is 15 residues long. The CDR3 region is CASSAAVGGGETQYF. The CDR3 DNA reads TGTGCCAGCAGTGCGGCGGTGGGGGGTGGAGAGACCCAGTACTTC.

The CDR3, as DNA: TGCGCCAGCAGTGCTCTAGGCTACGAGCAGTACTTC. Amino acid sequence: CASSALGYEQYF. This sequence joins TRBV10-2 and TRBJ2-7; unclear D gene. In germline, CDR1 is WSHSY, CDR2 SAAADI. V dropped 4 bases and J dropped 3 bases, with 7 bases sitting between them. The CDR3 covers 12 residues.